Described below is a single T cell receptor (beta chain) sequence and its context. Its antigen has not been determined. The sample holds no much larger clone one base away, and base qualities are not on file. These data originate in a study of blood T cell repertoires in COVID-19 (dated by TCRdb to 2018 to 2021). For context, the study as a whole: Collaborator samples came from the United States, Italy and Spain and covered acute and convalescent phases of COVID-19. Samples were obtained from the ongoing ImmuneRACE study (first 160 participants) and from over 1,000 subjects provided by 6 global collaborators. The prospective study material was composed of cDNA or gDNA derived from T cells, B-cell-depleted T cells, or PBMCs. A de-identified subject ID, COVID-19 status, age in years and sex were almost always included in the sample metadata. The repertoires were released in a freely available public database intended as a resource for research on the immune response to SARS-CoV-2. Subjects who had been exposed to COVID-19, were actively infected with it, or had recovered from it provided the deeply sampled blood TCRbeta repertoires that made up the dataset. Where available, HLA class I and class II types were taken from metadata supplied by the sample provider and were not determined by assay-based typing.

Whole blood was collected in K2EDTA tubes by collaborating institutions according to the institutions' own protocols. For TCRbeta analysis, collaborators shipped samples as frozen whole blood, isolated PBMCs, or DNA extracted from either of those sample types. For CDR1 and CDR2, the germline V gene lists SGHRS and YFSETQ. Relative to germline, V is 2 bases shorter and J is 3 bases shorter, with 9 bases between their ends. The CDR3 numbers 13 residues from cysteine through phenylalanine. Just CDR3 DNA is preserved here, 39 bases in frame from base 1. Points the paper makes about the study in general: The amount of clinical and demographic metadata varied by source and participant and was provided uncurated.

The immunoSEQ Assay, a bias-controlled multiplex PCR, was used to amplify TCRbeta CDR3 regions from genomic DNA. Concerning the study's data processing: The number of nucleated cells in each sample was estimated from the amplification of reference gene primers within the assay. Sequence reads were collapsed and filtered to measure the absolute abundance of every unique TCRbeta CDR3 rearrangement. For each sample, productive Simpson clonality was calculated as the square root of Simpson's diversity index over productive rearrangements. TCRdb obtained this table from immuneACCESS and retained in-frame rearrangements with V and J assigned. These tables miss some clones; where compared with another copy, unresolved V genes account for less than half of the shortfall, and the remainder is unexplained. That table is the source of V, J and clone size, and D and trimming were worked out from the DNA. Across this sample there are under 200,000 clones, with about 85% seen only once. The ten most abundant clones make up about 5% of the sample.

Material: peripheral blood. Recombination joined TRBV5-1 with TRBJ2-7; the D gene is perhaps TRBD2, on 5 matching bases. This sequence was found in a woman over 75 with acute or convalescent COVID-19. The CDR3 loop reads CASSLRRGYEQYF. At the DNA level, the sequence is TGCGCCAGCAGCTTACGACGGGGCTACGAGCAGTACTTC.